This T cell receptor (beta chain) was identified in a study of control samples from healthy donors and cancer patients. The V and J ends lost 6 bases and 0 bases respectively, with 26 bases between them. There are 19 residues in the CDR3. Germline V lookup: CDR1 LNHNV, CDR2 YYDKDF (reference sequence). Sequencing was performed with immunoSEQ multiplex PCR; in TCRdb, only in-frame clones are kept and a portion is missing. The table lists about 55,000 clones, 95% of them singletons. This clone was recorded only once. The receptor was isolated from a man aged 30 to 39 in good health. The V call is TRBV15, the J call TRBJ2-5; D possibly corresponds to TRBD2 (9 bases). Sample: blood. Written as DNA, the CDR3 is TGTGCCACCAGGAGTGGGCAGGGGGCTCTAGCGGGACACCAAGAGACCCAGTACTTC. Its protein is CATRSGQGALAGHQETQYF.